The 21 T cell receptor beta chains presented below share a single source sample, sequenced in a study of blood T cell repertoires in COVID-19. Profiled with immunoSEQ multiplex PCR; TCRdb holds only in-frame clones, not every one. The table has 100,000 to 120,000 clones, about 84% seen once. The sample was peripheral blood. These receptors all stem from a man aged 45-65 years with acute or convalescent COVID-19.

The J gene is TRBJ1-1, the V gene TRBV5-1, with TRBD1 matching 7 bases. The CDR3 loop spans 14 amino acids. The ends lost 1 base at V and 4 bases at J; junction bases unmatched: 4. Germline values: CDR1 SGHRS, CDR2 YFSETQ. DNA for the CDR3: TGCGCCAGCAGCTTGTGGACAGGTGGCACTGAAGCTTTCTTT. Amino acid sequence: CASSLWTGGTEAFF.

V and J are TRBV7-3 and TRBJ2-3; TRBD2 matches 8 bases. J lost 2 bases, V lost 4 bases, and 5 bases had no gene match. The CDR3 is 15 amino acids. Germline-derived CDR1 and CDR2 are SGHTA and FQGTGA. This chain's CDR3 is CASSSRGGITDTQYF. As DNA, the CDR3 is TGTGCCAGCAGCTCACGGGGGGGAATCACAGATACGCAGTATTTT.

This chain connects TRBV6-5 to TRBJ1-1, with D perhaps matching TRBD1 (5 bases). V was shortened by 2 bases and J by 1 base, with 11 bases between the two germline ends. CDR3 size: 15 residues. In germline, CDR1 is MNHEY, CDR2 SVGAGI. As DNA, the CDR3 is TGTGCCAGCAGTTACGGAGGGGTTGGGAACACTGAAGCTTTCTTT. The encoded protein is CASSYGGVGNTEAFF.

This sequence joins TRBV27 and TRBJ2-7; weak D call: TRBD2 (7 bases). V gave up 6 bases and J gave up 6 bases, with 24 bases separating them. Per the germline V gene, CDR1 is MNHEY and CDR2 is SMNVEV (reference sequence). The CDR3 consists of 16 residues. CDR3 DNA sequence: TGTGCCAGCAGGAAACAAGGGGCGGGGGCGCGAAGCGAGCAGTACGTC. The encoded protein is CASRKQGAGARSEQYV.

V is TRBV27 and J is TRBJ1-1; D might be TRBD1 (6 bases). V was trimmed by 4 bases and J by 0 bases, leaving 9 bases between them. Per germline, CDR1 MNHEY and CDR2 SMNVEV (reference sequence). The CDR3 sequence is 14 residues long. The CDR3 here is CASSSDRMNTEAFF. CDR3 nucleotides: TGTGCCAGCAGTTCCGACAGGATGAACACTGAAGCTTTCTTT.

The chain joins TRBV6-5 to TRBJ1-5; 7 bases are shared with TRBD1. CDR3 length equals 14 residues. Losses at the gene ends were 6 bases for V and 4 bases for J; bases not matched to a gene: 6. CDR1 is MNHEY and CDR2 is SVGAGI in the germline V gene. CDR3 DNA: TGTGCCAGCAGCCCGGGACAGCAAAATCAGCCCCAGCATTTT. Protein sequence: CASSPGQQNQPQHF.

V gene TRBV2 combines with J gene TRBJ1-1; the D gene is possibly TRBD1 (6 bases). This CDR3 contains 12 residues. CDR1 is SNHLY, CDR2 FYNNEI, per germline. Trimming took 7 bases from V and 11 from J, leaving 17 bases between them. CDR3 protein: CASKDQGRGAFF. The CDR3 nucleotides read TGTGCCAGCAAGGACCAGGGGCGTGGGGCTTTCTTT.

V gene TRBV7-3 combines with J gene TRBJ1-2; tentatively, D is TRBD1 (5 bases). The V end lost 0 bases, the J end lost 4 bases, and 9 bases lay between the germline ends. CDR3 size: 14 residues. The V gene's germline CDR1 is SGHTA and CDR2 FQGTGA. The CDR3 nucleotides read TGTGCCAGCAGCTTAACAGGGCAGGGCTATGGCTACACCTTC. It specifies CASSLTGQGYGYTF.

This rearrangement joins TRBV5-1 to TRBJ2-1, with D uncertain. The CDR3 length is 14 residues. The ends were cut back, 3 bases at V and 7 bases at J, with 14 bases in the middle. Germline loops: CDR1 SGHRS, CDR2 YFSETQ. CDR3 region: CASSSPASGNEQFF. The CDR3, as DNA: TGCGCCAGCAGCTCGCCGGCCTCGGGTAATGAGCAGTTCTTC.

The J gene is TRBJ1-5, the V gene TRBV24-1; D remains unclear. This CDR3 comprises 10 residues. V was clipped by 7 bases and J by 7 bases, with 4 bases between them. Germline V gives CDR1 KGHDR, CDR2 SFDVKD. The CDR3 here is CATRAQPQHF. CDR3 DNA: TGTGCCACCAGGGCCCAGCCCCAGCATTTT.

This chain uses TRBV9 with TRBJ2-2; 7 bases align to TRBD1. V shed 4 bases, J shed 1 base, and the junction held 7 bases outside the gene matches. Per the germline V gene, CDR1 is SGDLS and CDR2 is YYNGEE. The CDR3 is made up of 16 amino acids. The CDR3 sequence: CASSTTTGRNTGELFF. The CDR3, as DNA: TGTGCCAGCAGCACGACGACAGGGAGGAACACCGGGGAGCTGTTTTTT.

This clone was seen only once. V and J are TRBV30 and TRBJ1-2, with a weak D call TRBD1 (6 bases). The CDR3 is 13 residues long. From germline, CDR1 is GTSNPN and CDR2 SVGIG (reference sequence). V was shortened by 2 bases and J by 2 bases, with 9 bases between the two germline ends. Here the CDR3 reads CAWSSGENYGYTF. The CDR3 DNA is TGTGCCTGGAGTTCAGGGGAGAACTATGGCTACACCTTC.

This clone was counted a few times. This chain connects TRBV3-1 (or the pseudogene TRBV3-2) to TRBJ1-2, with a tentative D call TRBD1 (5 bases). The V gene's germline CDR1 is LGHDT and CDR2 YNNKEL (reference sequence). The CDR3 is 16 amino acids. V was clipped by 1 base and J by 2 bases, with 14 bases between them. The DNA for the CDR3 is TGTGCCAGCAGCCAAGCGCGGGGGGTTATGAACTATGGCTACACCTTC. Its translation is CASSQARGVMNYGYTF.

The table lists this clone with a few counts. CDR3: CASRLAGGSTGELFF. The CDR3, as DNA: TGTGCCAGCAGACTAGCGGGGGGGAGCACCGGGGAGCTGTTTTTT. The chain links TRBV9 to TRBJ2-2; 13 bases fit TRBD2. The J segment lost 4 bases and the V segment lost 5 bases, leaving 2 bases of the junction unmatched. The CDR3 extends over 15 amino acids. The germline gives CDR1 SGDLS, CDR2 YYNGEE.

The chain is built from TRBV12-3 or TRBV12-4 and TRBJ1-2; D not certain. V was trimmed by 4 bases and J by 3 bases, leaving 9 bases between them. This CDR3 is 13 amino acids long. CDR3 DNA: TGTGCCAGCAGTTCTCCGTCGGACTATGGCTACACCTTC. It translates to CASSSPSDYGYTF.

This chain joins TRBV19 and TRBJ2-7, with 8 positions matching TRBD1. Losses at the gene ends were 5 bases for V and 6 bases for J; bases not matched to a gene: 12. Germline CDR1 LNHDA, CDR2 SQIVND (reference sequence). The length of the CDR3 is 15 residues. The chain's CDR3 is CASSPQDRVVGEQYF. CDR3 DNA: TGTGCCAGTAGTCCACAGGACAGGGTGGTCGGCGAGCAGTACTTC.

The V call is TRBV9, the J call TRBJ1-1; TRBD1 might be the D (5 bases). Looked up from germline, CDR1 is SGDLS and CDR2 is YYNGEE. V was clipped by 0 bases and J by 8 bases, with 11 bases between them. The CDR3 has 13 amino acids. CDR3 residues: CASSVDDSREAFF. For the CDR3, the DNA is TGTGCCAGCAGCGTAGACGACAGTAGAGAAGCTTTCTTT.

The chain combines TRBV24-1 with TRBJ2-3; 11 bases match TRBD2. Germline V CDR1 and CDR2: KGHDR, SFDVKD. The CDR3 length is 17 residues. J gave up 0 bases and V 3 bases, and 4 bases lay outside the gene matches. The CDR3 reads CATSDGTSGASTDTQYF. The CDR3 nucleotides are TGTGCCACCAGTGATGGGACTAGCGGAGCTAGCACAGATACGCAGTATTTT.

The chain recombines TRBV5-1 with TRBJ1-2; TRBD1 matches 8 bases. Germline loops: CDR1 SGHRS, CDR2 YFSETQ. Unmatched junction bases numbered 9, after V lost 2 bases and J lost 6 bases. The CDR3 spans 15 residues. In DNA form, the CDR3 reads TGCGCCAGCAGCTTCCAGGGGGCGCTTATAAATGGCTACACCTTC. Its translation: CASSFQGALINGYTF.

The chain links TRBV25-1 to TRBJ1-1; perhaps TRBD1 as D (5 bases). The germline gives CDR1 MGHDK, CDR2 SYGVNS. The CDR3 consists of 11 residues. V shed 8 bases and J shed 10 bases, with 14 bases lying between them. The CDR3 sequence: CASLYKGAAFF. The CDR3 DNA reads as TGTGCCAGCCTTTACAAAGGGGCAGCTTTCTTT.

V and J are TRBV5-1 and TRBJ2-5; TRBD2 matches 7 bases. The CDR3 has 16 amino acids. Germline-derived CDR1 and CDR2 are SGHRS and YFSETQ. With V trimmed by 0 bases and J by 4 bases, 9 bases remained unmatched. The CDR3 reads CASSLAPSGAGETQYF. The CDR3 DNA is TGCGCCAGCAGCTTGGCCCCAAGCGGGGCGGGAGAGACCCAGTACTTC.